This TCR beta chain was identified in a study of blood T cell repertoires in COVID-19. This CDR3 contains 16 residues. After removal of 5 bases from V and 1 base from J, the junction contained 5 bases not matched to a gene. The germline V gene has CDR1 SGHTA and CDR2 FQGNSA. Source study methods: Reference gene primers were amplified, and this amplification served to estimate nucleated cell counts. The data were produced by immunoSEQ multiplex PCR, yet TCRdb's version contains in-frame clones alone and is incomplete. V and J calls and clone size are copied from that table; D and trimming were computed from the DNA. This repertoire shows roughly 150,000 clones, roughly nine tenths found once; its top ten account for about 5%.

Sequenced sample: peripheral blood. This TCR came from a human donor in a cohort sampled during active COVID-19. The chain links TRBV7-2 to TRBJ2-2; TRBD2 aligns across 9 bases. CDR3: CASSLIAGENTGELFF. The CDR3 DNA follows: TGTGCCAGCAGCCTTATAGCGGGGGAGAACACCGGGGAGCTGTTTTTT. The entire variable domain, with the rest obtained from reference TRBV7-2 and TRBJ2-2, is as follows: GAGVSQSPSNKVTEKGKDVELRCDPISGHTALYWYRQSLGQGLEFLIYFQGNSAPDKSGLPSDRFSAERTGGSVSTLTIQRTQQEDSAVYLCASSLIAGENTGELFFGEGSRLTVL.